This TCR beta chain was recovered during a study of cytomegalovirus exposure and HLA in healthy donors. PCR primers comprised 60 Vbeta and 13 Jbeta primers. Assay: immunoSEQ multiplex PCR; the TCRdb copy retains only in-frame clones and omits some. Of some 150,000 clones in the sample, roughly a tenth were seen once. The TCR comes from a male donor in good health and CMV-seronegative. The sequencing sample was made of PBMCs.

In DNA, the CDR3 is TGTGCCAGCAGTTTTAGGGGACATCTGAACACTGAAGCTTTCTTT. Protein product: CASSFRGHLNTEAFF. The genes are TRBV28 and TRBJ1-1, with D tentatively TRBD1 (6 bases). Germline lookup yields CDR1 MDHEN and CDR2 SYDVKM. The CDR3 covers 15 residues. The V and J ends lost 3 bases and 0 bases respectively, with 11 bases between them.